The 30 T cell receptor beta chains in this list originate from one sample, sequenced in a study of T cell changes during pregnancy in multiple sclerosis. Method: immunoSEQ multiplex PCR; TCRdb's copy keeps in-frame clones and lacks some. The sample has approximately 61,000 clones; approximately 85% are singletons. The source material was peripheral blood, sampled in the first trimester of pregnancy. These receptors all stem from a female donor with multiple sclerosis, enrolled in a pregnancy study.

The CDR3 spells CASRGVPQDGYTF. CDR3 coding DNA: TGTGCCAGTCGGGGAGTCCCCCAGGATGGCTACACCTTC. The J gene is TRBJ1-2, the V gene TRBV28; D is unclear. The length of the CDR3 is 13 residues. CDR1 is MDHEN, CDR2 SYDVKM, per germline. Trimming removed 9 bases at V and 6 bases at J, with 17 bases between.

This chain links TRBV4-3 with TRBJ2-6; D possibly corresponds to TRBD1 (6 bases). This CDR3 has 17 amino acids. Trimming left V 4 bases short and J 15 bases short, with 28 bases between. Germline V gene data show CDR1 as LGHNA and CDR2 as YSLEER. The CDR3 region is CASSRSPQGGSPEPLTF. The CDR3 DNA follows: TGCGCCAGCAGCCGAAGCCCCCAAGGGGGATCCCCGGAACCCCTGACTTTC.

This chain links TRBV10-1 with TRBJ1-4; weak D call: TRBD1 (6 bases). Germline-derived CDR1 and CDR2 are WNHNN and SYGVQD (reference sequence). CDR3 length: 17 residues. V lost 8 bases to trimming and J lost 6 bases, with 25 bases between them. CDR3 residues: CASSPGGAGRGDEKLFF. CDR3 in DNA: TGCGCCAGCTCCCCGGGGGGCGCTGGACGGGGAGATGAAAAACTGTTTTTT.

The chain carries TRBV5-4 and TRBJ2-7, with 9 bases identical to TRBD2. Losses at the gene ends were 4 bases for V and 2 bases for J; bases not matched to a gene: 10. This CDR3 has 16 amino acids. Germline lookup yields CDR1 SGHNT and CDR2 YYREEE (reference sequence). CDR3: CASSMILAGYPYEQYF. CDR3 DNA sequence: TGTGCCAGCAGCATGATTCTAGCGGGATACCCCTACGAGCAGTACTTC. Full variable domain (outside the CDR3, taken from reference TRBV5-4 and TRBJ2-7): ETGVTQSPTHLIKTRGQQVTLRCSSQSGHNTVSWYQQALGQGPQFIFQYYREEENGRGNFPPRFSGLQFPNYSSELNVNALELDDSALYLCASSMILAGYPYEQYFGPGTRLTVT.

CDR3 nucleotides: TGTGCCAGCAGCTATCGTGGGACAGTAGCCTACGAGCAGTACTTC. It translates to CASSYRGTVAYEQYF. The chain combines TRBV5-5 with TRBJ2-7; 7 nucleotides align to TRBD1. The germline V gene has CDR1 SGHKS and CDR2 YYEKEE (reference sequence). The CDR3 runs 15 residues. V shed 3 bases, J shed 2 bases, and the junction held 8 bases outside the gene matches.

The CDR3 spells CASSPGRGIEAFF. In nucleotides, the CDR3 is TGTGCCAGCTCACCGGGTAGGGGGATTGAAGCTTTCTTT. The chain has TRBV18 and TRBJ1-1, with D possibly being TRBD1 (6 bases). Germline V CDR1 and CDR2: KGHSH, LQKENI. Between the trimmed V and J ends, which lost 3 bases and 7 bases, there was a span of 12 bases. The CDR3 contains 13 residues.

J is TRBJ1-1 and V is TRBV5-5; TRBD1 agrees at 8 bases. The V and J ends lost 4 bases and 0 bases, in that order; junction bases with no gene match: 8. In germline, CDR1 is SGHKS, CDR2 YYEKEE (reference sequence). The CDR3 spans 16 residues. The CDR3 loop reads CASSPGQGFMNTEAFF. CDR3 nucleotide sequence: TGTGCCAGCAGCCCCGGACAGGGTTTCATGAACACTGAAGCTTTCTTT.

The chain combines TRBV7-2 with TRBJ2-7; 7 bases are shared with TRBD1. The CDR3 runs 14 residues. V was clipped by 7 bases and J by 4 bases; unmatched bases: 10. The germline V gene encodes CDR1 SGHTA and CDR2 FQGNSA. The CDR3 DNA reads TGTGCCAGCATTACGGACAGGACCAAATACGAGCAGTACTTC. Its translation is CASITDRTKYEQYF.

By share, this clone counts as medium-sized. This CDR3 is CASSLRGSGNTIYF. CDR3 bases: TGTGCCAGCAGTTTAAGGGGTTCTGGAAACACCATATATTTT. The V gene is TRBV28, the J gene TRBJ1-3; TRBD1 is a possible D gene (5 bases). Germline lookup yields CDR1 MDHEN and CDR2 SYDVKM. The V end was cut by 2 bases, the J end by 1 base, with 6 bases between. The length of the CDR3 is 14 residues. Supplemented by reference TRBV28 and TRBJ1-3, the full variable domain reads DVKVTQSSRYLVKRTGEKVFLECVQDMDHENMFWYRQDPGLGLRLIYFSYDVKMKEKGDIPEGYSVSREKKERFSLILESASTNQTSMYLCASSLRGSGNTIYFGEGSWLTVV.

The CDR3 spells CASSLQGRREKLFF. Written as DNA, the CDR3 is TGTGCCAGCAGTTTACAGGGTCGTAGGGAAAAACTGTTTTTT. V gene TRBV27 combines with J gene TRBJ1-4, with D possibly TRBD1 on 5 matching bases. V gave up 2 bases and J gave up 8 bases, with 12 bases separating them. The CDR3 spans 14 residues. Germline-derived CDR1 and CDR2 are MNHEY and SMNVEV (reference sequence). The full variable domain, rest sourced from reference TRBV27 and TRBJ1-4, is EAQVTQNPRYLITVTGKKLTVTCSQNMNHEYMSWYRQDPGLGLRQIYYSMNVEVTDKGDVPEGYKVSRKEKRNFPLILESPSPNQTSLYFCASSLQGRREKLFFGSGTQLSVL.

This chain links TRBV5-4 with TRBJ2-1, with TRBD2 identical over 7 bases. The trim removed 2 bases at V and 8 bases at J, leaving 10 bases unmatched. Germline assignment: CDR1 SGHNT and CDR2 YYREEE (reference sequence). The CDR3 has 15 residues. CDR3 nucleotides: TGTGCCAGCAGCTTATTCGGACTAGGGGTCCATGAGCAGTTCTTC. Residues: CASSLFGLGVHEQFF.

The chain recombines TRBV10-3 with TRBJ1-1; the match to TRBD1 covers 7 bases. The CDR3 contains 13 residues. The germline V gene has CDR1 ENHRY and CDR2 SYGVKD. The V gene end was trimmed by 2 bases and the J gene end by 10 bases; junction bases not matched to a gene: 7. CDR3 protein: CAISEPQTGRAFF. CDR3 DNA: TGTGCCATCAGTGAGCCCCAGACAGGGCGAGCTTTCTTT.

CDR3: CAIRAVVGAGGGETQYF. The CDR3 coding sequence is TGTGCCATCAGGGCCGTCGTGGGAGCGGGAGGGGGAGAGACCCAGTACTTC. The chain employs TRBV10-3 and TRBJ2-5; the match to TRBD2 covers 10 bases. Losses at the gene ends were 6 bases for V and 4 bases for J; bases not matched to a gene: 14. Per the germline V gene, CDR1 is ENHRY and CDR2 is SYGVKD. CDR3 size: 17 residues.

This rearrangement joins TRBV27 to TRBJ1-5, with D hard to call. The CDR3 covers 14 residues. Germline CDR1 is MNHEY and CDR2 is SMNVEV (reference sequence). Trimming took 5 bases from V and 0 from J, leaving 8 bases between them. The CDR3: CASSRQNSNQPQHF. The CDR3 DNA sequence: TGTGCCAGCAGTAGACAAAATAGCAATCAGCCCCAGCATTTT.

The J gene is TRBJ1-3, the V gene TRBV6-5; 7 bases match TRBD1. J gave up 2 bases and V 8 bases, and 9 bases lay outside the gene matches. From germline, CDR1 is MNHEY and CDR2 SVGAGI. The CDR3 spans 15 residues. The DNA for the CDR3 is TGTGCCAGCGGAACAGGGGCCCTCGCTGGAAACACCATATATTTT. Amino acid sequence: CASGTGALAGNTIYF.

V is TRBV7-2 and J is TRBJ1-2; possible D gene TRBD1, 6 bases. Germline CDR1 is SGHTA and CDR2 is FQGNSA. The CDR3 extends over 15 amino acids. The V end was cut by 0 bases, the J end by 3 bases, with 11 bases between. DNA of the CDR3: TGTGCCAGCAGCTTAGCGCGGACAGATTACTATGGCTACACCTTC. Translating it yields CASSLARTDYYGYTF.

V gene TRBV28 combines with J gene TRBJ2-1; 8 nucleotides align to TRBD2. CDR1 is MDHEN, CDR2 SYDVKM, per germline. The CDR3 loop spans 15 amino acids. V shed 2 bases and J 7 bases; nucleotides not matched to a gene: 7. The CDR3 coding sequence is TGTGCCAGCAGTTTAGGGGGTAGCGGGACTAATGAGCAGTTCTTC. It specifies CASSLGGSGTNEQFF.

This clone was observed a handful of times. V gene TRBV2 combines with J gene TRBJ2-7; the D is unclear. V was clipped by 5 bases and J by 3 bases, with 5 bases between them. The germline V gene encodes CDR1 SNHLY and CDR2 FYNNEI. The CDR3 loop spans 11 amino acids. CDR3 amino acids: CASSSIYEQYF. For the CDR3, the DNA is TGTGCCAGCAGTTCTATCTACGAGCAGTACTTC.

The gene calls are TRBV6-1 and TRBJ1-1; D gene unclear. From germline, CDR1 is MNHNS and CDR2 SASEGT. V gave up 8 bases and J gave up 1 base, with 11 bases separating them. CDR3 length equals 13 residues. The CDR3: CASRALGNTEAFF. The DNA for the CDR3 is TGTGCCAGCCGCGCGCTAGGGAACACTGAAGCTTTCTTT.

This chain connects TRBV7-9 to TRBJ2-1; D is uncertain. V was clipped by 5 bases and J by 3 bases, with 11 bases between them. CDR1 and CDR2 from the germline V gene are SEHNR and FQNEAQ (reference sequence). This CDR3 is 14 amino acids long. The CDR3 sequence is CASSADSFYNEQFF. The CDR3 coding sequence is TGTGCCAGCAGCGCCGACTCCTTCTACAATGAGCAGTTCTTC.

The rearrangement uses TRBV4-2 and TRBJ1-4, with D unresolved. This CDR3 region has 16 residues. CDR1 is LGHNA and CDR2 is YNFKEQ in the germline V gene. The V end lost 0 bases, the J end lost 5 bases, and 13 bases lay between the germline ends. CDR3 loop: CASSQERMPPNEKLFF. The CDR3 region has the DNA TGTGCCAGCAGCCAAGAGAGAATGCCTCCAAATGAAAAACTGTTTTTT.

This clone was seen a single time. This chain joins TRBV5-4 and TRBJ2-7; 10 bases match TRBD2. V lost 4 bases and J lost 3; bases outside the gene matches: 7. The CDR3 loop spans 15 amino acids. CDR1 is SGHNT and CDR2 is YYREEE in the germline V gene (reference sequence). CDR3 region: CASSPGTSDVYEQYF. In nucleotides, the CDR3 is TGTGCCAGCAGCCCCGGGACTAGCGATGTCTACGAGCAGTACTTC.

The chain has TRBV19 and TRBJ2-3; TRBD2 aligns across 11 bases. CDR3 size: 16 residues. With V trimmed by 7 bases and J by 8 bases, 14 bases remained unmatched. Germline CDR1 LNHDA, CDR2 SQIVND (reference sequence). CDR3 sequence (DNA): TGTGCCAGTACCGGGACTAGCGGATCAAGCGGGGGTACGCAGTATTTT. Protein: CASTGTSGSSGGTQYF.

J is TRBJ2-5 and V is TRBV4-3; D is unclear. CDR1 is LGHNA and CDR2 is YSLEER in the germline V gene. Trimming removed 0 bases from V and 5 bases from J, with 16 bases in between. The CDR3 is made up of 16 amino acids. The DNA for the CDR3 is TGCGCCAGCAGCCAAGATCCGGGTAGCCCGGCGGAGACCCAGTACTTC. Translation: CASSQDPGSPAETQYF.

The rearrangement links TRBV5-1 to TRBJ1-1; D is perhaps TRBD1 (5 bases). CDR1 is SGHRS and CDR2 is YFSETQ in the germline V gene. V was cut by 4 bases and J by 1 base, with 8 bases left in between. The CDR3 totals 13 residues. Here the CDR3 DNA reads TGCGCCAGCAGCCCAGGGTGGAACACTGAAGCTTTCTTT. Translated: CASSPGWNTEAFF. Complete variable domain (other parts from reference TRBV5-1 and TRBJ1-1): KAGVTQTPRYLIKTRGQQVTLSCSPISGHRSVSWYQQTPGQGLQFLFEYFSETQRNKGNFPGRFSGRQFSNSRSEMNVSTLELGDSALYLCASSPGWNTEAFFGQGTRLTVV.

The J gene is TRBJ2-1, the V gene TRBV7-2; 12 nucleotides match TRBD2. V shed 5 bases and J 5 bases; nucleotides not matched to a gene: 4. CDR1 and CDR2 (germline): SGHTA, FQGNSA. This CDR3 is 15 amino acids long. The CDR3 DNA reads as TGTGCCAGCAGCCCGAGGACTAGCGGGAACAATGAGCAGTTCTTC. Residues: CASSPRTSGNNEQFF.

The count of this clone is one. The DNA of the CDR3 is TGTGCCTGGAGGCCGCGGGGCCTTTCTGGAAACACCATATATTTT. Translating it yields CAWRPRGLSGNTIYF. The rearrangement joins TRBV30 to TRBJ1-3; D is perhaps TRBD1 (5 bases). The V end was cut by 3 bases, the J end by 1 base, with 13 bases between. CDR1 is GTSNPN and CDR2 is SVGIG in the germline V gene (reference sequence). CDR3 length: 15 residues.

V usage is TRBV4-3 and J usage is TRBJ1-2; TRBD1 might be the D (5 bases). The V end lost 1 base, the J end lost 5 bases, and 11 bases lay between the germline ends. The CDR3 covers 14 residues. CDR1 is LGHNA, CDR2 YSLEER, per germline. CDR3 nucleotide sequence: TGCGCCAGCAGCCAAGTAAGGACATCATATGGCTACACCTTC. Protein: CASSQVRTSYGYTF.

This chain uses TRBV18 with TRBJ1-2; D is possibly TRBD1 (6 bases). CDR1 is KGHSH and CDR2 is LQKENI in the germline V gene. This CDR3 has 13 residues. Trimming took off 3 bases at V and 8 bases at J, with 13 bases between the two ends. For the CDR3, the DNA is TGTGCCAGCTCACCCCGGGCAGGGGAAGGCTACACCTTC. As protein: CASSPRAGEGYTF.

The rearrangement links TRBV6-5 to TRBJ2-7; 7 positions agree with TRBD1. Germline CDR1 reads MNHEY; CDR2 reads SVGAGI. The V and J ends lost 5 bases and 2 bases, in that order; junction bases with no gene match: 6. This CDR3 region has 14 residues. The CDR3 loop is CASSLMTGPYEQYF. The CDR3 region has the DNA TGTGCCAGCAGTCTAATGACAGGGCCCTACGAGCAGTACTTC.